This entry lists 24 T cell receptor beta chains sequenced from one sample in a study of blood T cell repertoires in COVID-19. Assay used: immunoSEQ multiplex PCR; TCRdb lists only in-frame clones, some missing. Of fewer than 600,000 clones listed, roughly 87% are singletons. Input material: peripheral blood. Receptors originate from a man younger than 35 with COVID-19, enrolled during active disease.

This clone has only a few counts. Other nucleotide sequences from this sample produce the same CDR3. The chain couples TRBV5-4 to TRBJ2-1; 7 positions match TRBD2. J was trimmed by 3 bases and V by 0 bases; bases with no gene match: 3. The germline gives CDR1 SGHNT, CDR2 YYREEE (reference sequence). This CDR3 is built from 15 residues. In DNA, the CDR3 is TGTGCCAGCAGCTTGGCGGGGGGTAACTACAATGAGCAGTTCTTC. This codes for CASSLAGGNYNEQFF.

This chain uses TRBV18 with TRBJ1-5, with 7 positions matching TRBD1. The CDR3 covers 17 residues. Per the germline V gene, CDR1 is KGHSH and CDR2 is LQKENI. Trimming took 4 bases from V and 0 from J; bases not matched to a gene: 9. DNA of the CDR3: TGTGCCAGCTCACACGACAGGGACCTCGATAGCAATCAGCCCCAGCATTTT. Translating it yields CASSHDRDLDSNQPQHF.

The rearrangement links TRBV2 to TRBJ2-2; TRBD2 is a possible D gene (6 bases). The CDR3 loop spans 17 amino acids. Germline values: CDR1 SNHLY, CDR2 FYNNEI. V dropped 6 bases and J dropped 0 bases, with 17 bases sitting between them. CDR3 coding DNA: TGTGCCAGCAGGAACCGACTAGTCGTCTCGAACACCGGGGAGCTGTTTTTT. Protein sequence: CASRNRLVVSNTGELFF.

CDR3 amino acids: CASSTSGVKETQYF. The DNA of the CDR3 is TGTGCCAGCTCGACTAGCGGGGTTAAAGAGACCCAGTACTTC. The rearrangement joins TRBV5-4 to TRBJ2-5; 11 positions match TRBD2. The germline gives CDR1 SGHNT, CDR2 YYREEE (reference sequence). The CDR3 covers 14 residues. V trimming: 7 bases; J trimming: 3 bases; junction bases outside the gene matches: 5. Full variable domain (remainder filled in from reference TRBV5-4 and TRBJ2-5): ETGVTQSPTHLIKTRGQQVTLRCSSQSGHNTVSWYQQALGQGPQFIFQYYREEENGRGNFPPRFSGLQFPNYSSELNVNALELDDSALYLCASSTSGVKETQYFGPGTRLLVL.

This clone came up a few times. The DNA for the CDR3 is TGTGCCAGCAGCCATTTAGCGGGGACCTACGAGCAGTACTTC. Translated: CASSHLAGTYEQYF. V usage is TRBV16 and J usage is TRBJ2-7; the match to TRBD2 covers 8 bases. The junction had 3 bases not matched to a gene; V was cut back by 3 bases and J by 2 bases. The CDR3 loop spans 14 amino acids. In germline, CDR1 is KGHSY, CDR2 FQNENV. The full variable domain, rest sourced from reference TRBV16 and TRBJ2-7, is GEEVAQTPKHLVRGEGQKAKLYCAPIKGHSYVFWYQQVLKNEFKFLISFQNENVFDETGMPKERFSAKCLPNSPCSLEIQATKLEDSAVYFCASSHLAGTYEQYFGPGTRLTVT.

This chain links TRBV7-9 with TRBJ2-5, with a tentative D call TRBD2 (7 bases). V was cut by 7 bases and J by 2 bases, with 17 bases left in between. The CDR3 extends over 15 amino acids. Germline CDR1 reads SEHNR; CDR2 reads FQNEAQ (reference sequence). In DNA, the CDR3 is TGTGCCAGCACCCCTAAGGGGGGGCAGCAAGAGACCCAGTACTTC. This encodes CASTPKGGQQETQYF.

This chain connects TRBV20-1 to TRBJ2-5; D is perhaps TRBD2 (5 bases). This CDR3 spans 15 amino acids. Trimming pared 3 bases from V and 5 bases from J, leaving 19 bases between. Germline CDR1 reads DFQATT; CDR2 reads SNEGSKA (reference sequence). DNA for the CDR3: TGCAGTGCTAGTCCCGGGGTTGGGGAGTGGGAGACCCAGTACTTC. Translated, it gives CSASPGVGEWETQYF.

The V call is TRBV6-5, the J call TRBJ2-7, with a possible D match to TRBD1 (6 bases). V was clipped by 7 bases and J by 3 bases, with 19 bases between them. The length of the CDR3 is 15 residues. Germline-derived CDR1 and CDR2 are MNHEY and SVGAGI. The CDR3 DNA reads TGTGCCAGCAAGACCCAAGCTACAGGGATCTACGAGCAGTACTTC. It is translated as CASKTQATGIYEQYF.

The rearrangement uses TRBV4-1 and TRBJ2-2; no firm D call. In germline, CDR1 is MGHRA, CDR2 YSYEKL. V was shortened by 1 base and J by 3 bases, with 6 bases between the two germline ends. This CDR3 region has 14 residues. In DNA, the CDR3 is TGCGCCAGCAGCCAAGCGGTGGACACCGGGGAGCTGTTTTTT. Protein product: CASSQAVDTGELFF.

The chain carries TRBV27 and TRBJ2-7; the D gene is possibly TRBD2 (5 bases). This CDR3 has 13 residues. Trimming took off 5 bases at V and 0 bases at J, with 8 bases between the two ends. Germline V CDR1 and CDR2: MNHEY, SMNVEV (reference sequence). CDR3 protein: CASSSLASYEQYF. The CDR3 DNA reads as TGTGCCAGCAGTAGTCTAGCCTCCTACGAGCAGTACTTC.

The CDR3 loop reads CASSRGQGEFF. DNA for the CDR3: TGCGCCAGCAGCCGGGGACAGGGGGAGTTCTTC. The chain is built from TRBV5-1 and TRBJ2-1; 11 nucleotides match TRBD1. Germline V CDR1 and CDR2: SGHRS, YFSETQ. This CDR3 region has 11 residues. Trimming cost V 4 bases and J 14 bases; bases outside gene matches: 2.

This chain joins TRBV12-3 or TRBV12-4 and TRBJ1-2; the D is unclear. The CDR3 loop spans 13 amino acids. V dropped 5 bases and J dropped 8 bases, with 15 bases sitting between them. CDR3 loop: CASSQTTAGGYTF. CDR3 bases: TGTGCCAGCAGTCAGACAACGGCGGGAGGCTACACCTTC.

V usage is TRBV30 and J usage is TRBJ2-3, with TRBD2 matching 12 bases. The CDR3 is made up of 14 amino acids. J was trimmed by 2 bases and V by 4 bases; bases with no gene match: 1. In germline, CDR1 is GTSNPN, CDR2 SVGIG (reference sequence). In DNA, the CDR3 is TGTGCCTGGACTAGCGGGAGGGCCACAGATACGCAGTATTTT. It is translated as CAWTSGRATDTQYF.

V and J are TRBV5-4 and TRBJ2-6, with D perhaps TRBD1 (5 bases). Trimming shortened V by 4 bases and J by 1 base, and 15 bases separated the two germline ends. This CDR3 is built from 17 residues. Germline values: CDR1 SGHNT, CDR2 YYREEE (reference sequence). The CDR3 bases are TGTGCCAGCAGCGGTAGGGGCTTAGGGTCTGGGGCCAACGTCCTGACTTTC. Protein product: CASSGRGLGSGANVLTF. The full variable domain, with the rest looked up from reference TRBV5-4 and TRBJ2-6, is ETGVTQSPTHLIKTRGQQVTLRCSSQSGHNTVSWYQQALGQGPQFIFQYYREEENGRGNFPPRFSGLQFPNYSSELNVNALELDDSALYLCASSGRGLGSGANVLTFGAGSRLTVL.

The chain employs TRBV27 and TRBJ2-7; 7 nucleotides agree with TRBD1. CDR3 length equals 15 residues. Germline values: CDR1 MNHEY, CDR2 SMNVEV (reference sequence). Germline trimming cut 5 bases from V and 0 bases from J; bases unmatched to any gene: 7. CDR3 bases: TGTGCCAGCAGTCCGGGGACAGATAGCTCCTACGAGCAGTACTTC. Translating it yields CASSPGTDSSYEQYF.

This clone showed up just once. The J gene is TRBJ2-2, the V gene TRBV14, with 9 bases lining up with TRBD1. The CDR3 contains 13 residues. The germline V gene encodes CDR1 SGHDN and CDR2 FVKESK. Trimming at V came to 8 bases and at J to 7 bases, leaving 5 bases not matched to a gene. CDR3: CASSGTGFGELFF. As DNA, the CDR3 is TGTGCCAGCTCAGGGACAGGGTTCGGGGAGCTGTTTTTT.

The V and J genes are TRBV7-9 and TRBJ2-1; 7 nucleotides match TRBD2. The junction had 10 bases not matched to a gene; V was cut back by 4 bases and J by 4 bases. The CDR3 has 16 residues. CDR1 is SEHNR, CDR2 FQNEAQ, per germline (reference sequence). CDR3 amino acids: CASSWTTSGIYNEQFF. The CDR3 coding sequence is TGTGCCAGCAGCTGGACGACAAGCGGGATATACAATGAGCAGTTCTTC.

The chain combines TRBV5-4 with TRBJ2-2; TRBD1 matches at 8 bases. V lost 3 bases to trimming and J lost 6 bases; unmatched junction nucleotides: 10. This CDR3 comprises 16 residues. CDR1 SGHNT and CDR2 YYREEE come from the germline V gene (reference sequence). The CDR3 DNA sequence: TGTGCCAGCAGCTCGGGGACCGACAGGGGATCCGGGGAGCTGTTTTTT. Translation gives CASSSGTDRGSGELFF.

In this sample, this clone turned up once. The chain links TRBV10-3 to TRBJ1-1; no firm D call. This CDR3 spans 14 amino acids. V lost 4 bases to trimming and J lost 0 bases, with 9 bases between them. Germline-derived CDR1 and CDR2 are ENHRY and SYGVKD. This chain's CDR3 is CAISGGNLNTEAFF. In DNA, the CDR3 is TGTGCCATCAGTGGAGGAAATTTGAACACTGAAGCTTTCTTT.

The rearrangement uses TRBV5-1 and TRBJ2-1; 10 bases map to TRBD2. Germline-derived CDR1 and CDR2 are SGHRS and YFSETQ. The length of the CDR3 is 15 residues. J gave up 5 bases and V 4 bases, and 6 bases lay outside the gene matches. DNA of the CDR3: TGCGCCAGCAGCCCAGCGGGAGGGGTTGACAATGAGCAGTTCTTC. Its translation is CASSPAGGVDNEQFF.

This CDR3 is CASSTTTGVSTEAFF. The CDR3 nucleotides are TGTGCCAGCAGTACCACCACAGGGGTGAGCACTGAAGCTTTCTTT. The rearrangement links TRBV27 to TRBJ1-1; TRBD1 matches at 7 bases. The germline CDR1 and CDR2 sequences are MNHEY and SMNVEV (reference sequence). This CDR3 contains 15 residues. J was trimmed by 4 bases and V by 5 bases; bases with no gene match: 10.

The V and J genes are TRBV5-1 and TRBJ2-7, with TRBD1 as a possible D gene (6 bases). Between the trimmed V and J ends, which lost 0 bases and 2 bases, there was a span of 12 bases. The germline CDR1 and CDR2 sequences are SGHRS and YFSETQ. The CDR3 totals 15 residues. CDR3 region: CASSLEAGATYEQYF. The CDR3 region has the DNA TGCGCCAGCAGCTTGGAGGCAGGGGCAACCTACGAGCAGTACTTC.

The chain uses TRBV9 and TRBJ2-7; 11 bases are shared with TRBD1. The length of the CDR3 is 16 residues. The germline CDR1 and CDR2 sequences are SGDLS and YYNGEE. The junction had 10 bases not matched to a gene; V was cut back by 4 bases and J by 4 bases. CDR3 residues: CASSLYSGTGGYEQYF. CDR3 DNA sequence: TGTGCCAGCAGCCTATATTCCGGGACAGGGGGTTACGAGCAGTACTTC.

The chain is built from TRBV19 and TRBJ2-1; D might be TRBD2 (5 bases). The germline CDR1 and CDR2 sequences are LNHDA and SQIVND (reference sequence). CDR3 length equals 14 residues. V lost 5 bases, J lost 5 bases, and 13 bases lay in between. DNA for the CDR3: TGTGCCAGTAGTTGGAGCGGTTATAACAATGAGCAGTTCTTC. Translation: CASSWSGYNNEQFF.